Detailed here is one T cell receptor (beta chain). Germline trimming cut 3 bases from V and 2 bases from J; bases unmatched to any gene: 4. This CDR3 comprises 15 residues. The germline gives CDR1 SEHNR, CDR2 FQNEAQ (reference sequence). These data originate in a study of blood T cells in healthy people across ages. Next came a second PCR, run for about 6 to 11 cycles, which used a sample-barcoded 5' primer along with a J-beta primer mix. Every sample produced at least 3 million CDR3-containing paired-end reads. TCRdb reanalysed the 5' RACE reads using MiXCR and keeps one entry per CDR3 protein. Among 650,000 or so distinct CDR3 sequences, about 50% were seen once, and the ten largest hold approximately 15%.

The chain employs TRBV7-9 and TRBJ2-3; 8 positions match TRBD1. Sequenced: blood. The sequence derives from a woman of 80 years or more in good health. The CDR3 sequence: CASSFHRGFTDTQYF. The CDR3 DNA reads TGTGCCAGCAGCTTTCACAGGGGGTTCACAGATACGCAGTATTTT.